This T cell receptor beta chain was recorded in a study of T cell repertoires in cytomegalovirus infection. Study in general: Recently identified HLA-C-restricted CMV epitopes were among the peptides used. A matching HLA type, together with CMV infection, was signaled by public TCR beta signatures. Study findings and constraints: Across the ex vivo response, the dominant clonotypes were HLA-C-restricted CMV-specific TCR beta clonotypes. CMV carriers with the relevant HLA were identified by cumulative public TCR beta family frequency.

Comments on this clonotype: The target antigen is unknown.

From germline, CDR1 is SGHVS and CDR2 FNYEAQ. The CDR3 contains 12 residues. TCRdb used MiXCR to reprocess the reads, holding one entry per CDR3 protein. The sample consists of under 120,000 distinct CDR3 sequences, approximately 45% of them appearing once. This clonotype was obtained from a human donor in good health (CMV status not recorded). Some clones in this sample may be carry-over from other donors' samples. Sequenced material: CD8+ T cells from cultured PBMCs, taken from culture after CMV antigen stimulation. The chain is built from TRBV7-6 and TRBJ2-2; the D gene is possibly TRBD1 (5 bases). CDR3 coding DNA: TGTGCATCAACAGGCGCGACCGGGGAGCTGTTTTTT. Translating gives CASTGATGELFF.